Presented here are 29 T cell receptor beta chains from one specimen sequenced in a study of T cells in Graves' hyperthyroidism and ophthalmopathy. The investigators amplified TCR beta CDR3 regions from RNA transcripts. TCR CDR3 regions were first amplified by RT-PCR with HTBI primers. Via MiXCR, TCRdb re-called the multiplex PCR reads, giving one row per CDR3 protein. The sample has fewer than 650,000 distinct CDR3 sequences; about 45% are singletons. The sequenced sample was peripheral blood or thyroid tissue (not recorded which). These receptors were taken from an adult woman with Graves' disease, either hyperthyroidism or ophthalmopathy (not recorded which).

As for this clonotype: A much larger clone differs by one base, so this may be a read error. CDR3 DNA sequence: TGCAGTGTTAGTCCACAGGGGGCTTATAGCAATCAGCCCCAGCATTTT. Translation: CSVSPQGAYSNQPQHF. J is TRBJ1-5 and V is TRBV20-1, with 9 bases matching TRBD1. The CDR3 has 16 amino acids. The junction had 10 bases not matched to a gene; V was cut back by 7 bases and J by 0 bases. Germline lookup yields CDR1 DFQATT and CDR2 SNEGSKA (reference sequence).

The CDR3 reads CSVKKGRGALNTEAFF. The CDR3 DNA follows: TGCAGTGTCAAGAAGGGGAGGGGGGCCTTGAACACTGAAGCTTTCTTT. The rearrangement links TRBV20-1 to TRBJ1-1, with D tentatively TRBD1 (6 bases). The CDR3 spans 16 residues. Trimming cost V 7 bases and J 0 bases, with 21 bases left between them. Germline V gene sequence: CDR1 DFQATT, CDR2 SNEGSKA (reference sequence).

The rearrangement joins TRBV2 to TRBJ1-1; possible D gene TRBD1, 5 bases. CDR1 is SNHLY and CDR2 is FYNNEI in the germline V gene. The length of the CDR3 is 14 residues. Trimming took off 6 bases at V and 3 bases at J, with 14 bases between the two ends. Here the CDR3 DNA reads TGTGCCAGCAGCAGCCCCCAGGGATACACTGAAGCTTTCTTT. The encoded protein is CASSSPQGYTEAFF.

A word on this clonotype: A much larger clone sits a single nucleotide away, making a read error possible. The chain carries TRBV19 and TRBJ1-2; D call uncertain. With 4 bases removed from V and 1 base from J, the gap between germline ends came to 10 bases. The germline gives CDR1 LNHDA, CDR2 SQIVND (reference sequence). This CDR3 comprises 14 residues. The CDR3 DNA reads TGTGCCAGTAGTAAGAGAGGGCATAACTATGGCTACACCTTC. It codes for CASSKRGHNYGYTF.

In its sample, this clonotype was seen a few times. The genes are TRBV20-1 and TRBJ1-2, with a possible D match to TRBD1 (5 bases). The V and J ends lost 6 bases and 8 bases respectively, with 22 bases between them. CDR3 length equals 14 residues. Germline-derived CDR1 and CDR2 are DFQATT and SNEGSKA (reference sequence). In nucleotides, the CDR3 is TGCAGTGCAATACGGGGACGGAAGCTGGGGGGCTACACCTTC. Translating it yields CSAIRGRKLGGYTF.

The chain has TRBV7-2 and TRBJ1-6; 12 nucleotides align to TRBD1. V shed 6 bases, J shed 7 bases, and the junction held 7 bases outside the gene matches. CDR1 SGHTA and CDR2 FQGNSA come from the germline V gene. This CDR3 is 16 amino acids long. The CDR3: CASSPPGQGANSPLHF. The CDR3 DNA is TGTGCCAGCAGTCCGCCGGGACAGGGGGCGAATTCACCCCTCCACTTT.

The rearrangement joins TRBV2 to TRBJ1-5, with a weak D call TRBD1 (5 bases). Trimming removed 3 bases from V and 4 bases from J, with 16 bases in between. Germline values: CDR1 SNHLY, CDR2 FYNNEI. The CDR3 extends over 16 amino acids. The chain's CDR3 is CASSDSPGRINQPQHF. The CDR3 nucleotides are TGTGCCAGCAGTGATTCCCCGGGACGGATAAATCAGCCCCAGCATTTT.

As for this clonotype: At one end the junction does not follow the germline gene, possibly because of a read error. The gene calls are TRBV7-6 and TRBJ2-2, with D perhaps TRBD2 (6 bases). This CDR3 spans 11 amino acids. Germline V gene data show CDR1 as SGHVS and CDR2 as FNYEAQ. CDR3 nucleotide sequence: TGTGCCAGCAGCTCAACCGGGACTCTGCATTTT. Amino acid sequence: CASSSTGTLHF.

The genes are TRBV19 and TRBJ2-3; a weak D match, TRBD2 (5 bases). The length of the CDR3 is 12 residues. The germline V and J ends were trimmed by 6 bases and 4 bases, with 8 bases remaining between them. CDR1 LNHDA and CDR2 SQIVND come from the germline V gene (reference sequence). CDR3 bases: TGTGCCAGTAGGCTCGGGGCAGATACGCAGTATTTT. Residues: CASRLGADTQYF.

This clonotype was recorded many times. The chain links TRBV20-1 to TRBJ2-7; 7 bases line up with TRBD2. The junction had 10 bases not matched to a gene; V was cut back by 6 bases and J by 2 bases. The CDR3 is made up of 14 amino acids. Germline V gives CDR1 DFQATT, CDR2 SNEGSKA (reference sequence). The CDR3 sequence is CSAWDGGGPYEQYF. The CDR3 DNA is TGCAGTGCCTGGGACGGGGGAGGGCCCTACGAGCAGTACTTC.

This clonotype was picked up many times. The rearrangement uses TRBV29-1 and TRBJ1-2; no clear D gene. This CDR3 spans 11 amino acids. Trimming took 5 bases from V and 4 from J, leaving 8 bases between them. Per germline, CDR1 SQVTM and CDR2 ANQGSEA. CDR3 DNA: TGCAGCGTTTGGAGCGGCTATGGCTACACCTTC. Its protein product is CSVWSGYGYTF.

The rearrangement uses TRBV15 and TRBJ2-7, with D possibly TRBD2 on 6 matching bases. The CDR3 length is 12 residues. V was clipped by 3 bases and J by 10 bases, with 13 bases between them. Germline values: CDR1 LNHNV, CDR2 YYDKDF (reference sequence). CDR3 protein: CATSRLAGTQYF. For the CDR3, the DNA is TGTGCCACCAGCAGGCTGGCGGGAACCCAGTACTTC.

J is TRBJ2-7 and V is TRBV7-2; D is tentatively TRBD1 or TRBD2 (5 bases each). The germline V and J ends were trimmed by 4 bases and 1 base, with 11 bases remaining between them. CDR1 and CDR2 from the germline V gene are SGHTA and FQGNSA. The CDR3 runs 14 residues. CDR3 nucleotides: TGTGCCAGCAGCTATGGGGGAAATTCCTACGAGCAGTACTTC. It codes for CASSYGGNSYEQYF.

V gene TRBV7-9 combines with J gene TRBJ2-2; 7 nucleotides agree with TRBD2. This CDR3 spans 16 amino acids. Per germline, CDR1 SEHNR and CDR2 FQNEAQ (reference sequence). Trimming took 10 bases from V and 0 from J; bases not matched to a gene: 11. CDR3 region: CAMNGRSESNTGELFF. CDR3 sequence (DNA): TGTGCCATGAACGGGAGGAGTGAATCGAACACCGGGGAGCTGTTTTTT.

The rearrangement links TRBV7-9 to TRBJ1-4; D is unresolved. Trimming stripped 6 bases from V and 13 bases from J, with 15 bases between. The germline V gene has CDR1 SEHNR and CDR2 FQNEAQ (reference sequence). This CDR3 is 12 amino acids long. The CDR3 here is CASSLFKGILFF. Here the CDR3 DNA reads TGTGCCAGCAGTTTATTTAAGGGAATACTGTTTTTT.

The chain recombines TRBV12-3 or TRBV12-4 with TRBJ1-6; D is undetermined. The CDR3 contains 15 residues. The ends were cut back, 5 bases at V and 5 bases at J, with 13 bases in the middle. The CDR3 protein is CASSPEGRNNSPLHF. The CDR3, as DNA: TGTGCCAGCAGTCCAGAGGGCAGGAATAATTCACCCCTCCACTTT.

The CDR3 here is CASSAQQWNTEAFF. The DNA for the CDR3 is TGTGCCAGCTCGGCACAGCAGTGGAACACTGAAGCTTTCTTT. The chain joins TRBV18 to TRBJ1-1; D is unresolved. This CDR3 has 14 residues. CDR1 is KGHSH, CDR2 LQKENI, per germline. The germline V and J ends were trimmed by 6 bases and 1 base, with 12 bases remaining between them.

This clonotype was picked up many times. CDR3: CASSYSQETEAFF. The CDR3 DNA sequence: TGTGCCAGCAGTTACTCCCAGGAGACTGAAGCTTTCTTT. The genes are TRBV6-6 and TRBJ1-1; D is ambiguous. This CDR3 has 13 amino acids. The germline V gene has CDR1 MNHNY and CDR2 SVGAGI (reference sequence). V was trimmed by 0 bases and J by 5 bases, leaving 7 bases between them.

J is TRBJ2-5 and V is TRBV20-1; 8 bases align to TRBD2. The CDR3 covers 13 residues. Germline V lookup: CDR1 DFQATT, CDR2 SNEGSKA (reference sequence). The junction had 3 bases not matched to a gene; V was cut back by 2 bases and J by 4 bases. The CDR3 coding sequence is TGCAGTGCTAGACCGGGAGGGCTAGAGACCCAGTACTTC. As protein: CSARPGGLETQYF.

V usage is TRBV29-1 and J usage is TRBJ1-2; D not resolved. CDR3 length: 13 residues. CDR1 is SQVTM, CDR2 ANQGSEA, per germline. Trimming removed 3 bases at V and 0 bases at J, with 8 bases between. CDR3 amino acids: CSVEHTANYGYTF. The DNA for the CDR3 is TGCAGCGTTGAGCATACTGCTAACTATGGCTACACCTTC.

In its sample, this clonotype was seen a few times. V usage is TRBV20-1 and J usage is TRBJ1-1, with D tentatively TRBD1 (6 bases). CDR1 and CDR2 (germline): DFQATT, SNEGSKA (reference sequence). Trimming pared 2 bases from V and 1 base from J, leaving 11 bases between. The CDR3 runs 14 residues. This chain's CDR3 is CSARSRGQNTEAFF. In DNA form, the CDR3 reads TGCAGTGCTAGATCCAGGGGCCAGAACACTGAAGCTTTCTTT.

V and J are TRBV19 and TRBJ1-1; D gene uncertain. The CDR3 length is 13 residues. V was cut by 5 bases and J by 1 base, with 8 bases left in between. CDR1 and CDR2 (germline): LNHDA, SQIVND (reference sequence). The CDR3 protein is CASSWTENTEAFF. The CDR3 DNA sequence: TGTGCCAGTAGTTGGACGGAGAACACTGAAGCTTTCTTT.

Of note for this clonotype: This clone may be a read error of a much larger clone one base away. The chain uses TRBV6-5 and TRBJ2-7; 7 positions match TRBD1. This CDR3 has 17 residues. The V gene's germline CDR1 is MNHEY and CDR2 SVGAGI. CDR3 sequence: CAGSYSSNRGASYEQYF. DNA for the CDR3: TGTGCCGGCAGTTACTCGAGTAACAGGGGCGCGTCCTACGAGCAGTACTTC.

To note about this clonotype: At one end, the junction sequence differs from germline, possibly due to a read error. DNA of the CDR3: TGCGCCAGCAGCTCACGGACAGGGACCACTGAATCTTTCTTT. Protein sequence: CASSSRTGTTESFF. The chain has TRBV5-1 and TRBJ1-1; 8 bases line up with TRBD1. CDR3 size: 14 residues. The V gene's germline CDR1 is SGHRS and CDR2 YFSETQ.

The V and J genes are TRBV18 and TRBJ2-7; D gene unclear. The CDR3 is made up of 15 amino acids. Germline V CDR1 and CDR2: KGHSH, LQKENI. V was clipped by 3 bases and J by 3 bases, with 15 bases between them. This CDR3 reads CASSPPARTYYEQYF. The CDR3 DNA reads as TGTGCCAGCTCACCCCCCGCCCGGACCTACTACGAGCAGTACTTC.

This clonotype occurred a few times. The chain couples TRBV24-1 to TRBJ2-7, with D possibly matching TRBD2 (6 bases). Matching the DNA end better, TRBJ2-1 makes the J call doubtful. The germline V gene has CDR1 KGHDR and CDR2 SFDVKD. The CDR3 sequence is 14 residues long. CDR3 DNA: TGTGCCACCAGTGTGGAGGGGTCCTACAATGAGCAGTTCTTC. Its translation: CATSVEGSYNEQFF.

The rearrangement links TRBV10-3 to TRBJ1-2; D might be TRBD1 (5 bases). CDR1 and CDR2 from the germline V gene are ENHRY and SYGVKD. This CDR3 has 14 residues. The CDR3 protein is CASPGQGILYGYTF. In DNA form, the CDR3 reads TGTGCTTCCCCGGGGCAGGGCATCCTCTATGGCTACACCTTC.

The chain couples TRBV29-1 to TRBJ2-2; tentative D call: TRBD2 (5 bases). Trimming shortened V by 6 bases and J by 7 bases, and 21 bases separated the two germline ends. CDR1 SQVTM and CDR2 ANQGSEA come from the germline V gene. The CDR3 is 15 residues long. CDR3 residues: CSVQWAPSLLGELFF. Here the CDR3 DNA reads TGCAGCGTCCAATGGGCCCCTAGCTTGCTCGGGGAGCTGTTTTTT.

The V gene is TRBV7-9, the J gene TRBJ2-6; TRBD1 might be the D (6 bases). Trimming removed 5 bases from V and 2 bases from J, with 13 bases in between. Germline CDR1 reads SEHNR; CDR2 reads FQNEAQ (reference sequence). This CDR3 spans 16 amino acids. CDR3 DNA: TGTGCCAGCAGCCGAGATGAGGGGGCTGGGGCCAACGTCCTGACTTTC. It encodes CASSRDEGAGANVLTF.